This T cell receptor beta chain derives from a study of T cell responses to AZD1222 COVID-19 vaccine (dated by TCRdb to the early 2020s). For the wider study: A total of 230 to 250 trial participants underwent TCR sequencing, of whom 200 to 220 received two doses of AZD1222 and about 25 received two doses of the MenACWY control vaccine. Trial participants were enrolled by age into subgroups of 18-55, 56-69 and 70-plus years, and about 150, 27 and 61 TCR-sequenced participants, respectively, were included in these subgroups. What the authors observed across the whole study: The whole spike protein was spanned by vaccine-associated CD4 TCRs, and dominant responses were seen in regions 160-218 and 743-854. No day 14 peak-response samples were available, so repertoires were characterized only after the peak T cell response. Participants were mostly white British and included more females than males, and it was suggested by the authors that clonal diversity may have been underestimated. Only a handful of AZD1222 recipients were SARS-CoV-2 seropositive at baseline, limiting conclusions about previously exposed vaccinees. After two AZD1222 doses, spike-specific TCR breadth and depth were significantly higher than at day 0 and than in MenACWY recipients. Nearly half of unique spike-specific TCRs reportedly recognized epitopes outside regions mutated in the B.1.351 and B.1.1.7 variants. In the small 56-69-year group, the increase in depth fell short of significance, most likely because of low power.

The CDR3 covers 12 residues, taking in both the cysteine and the phenylalanine. Of the read, only the CDR3 DNA is kept; its 36 bases are in frame from base 1. Cut back by 0 bases and 7 bases, the V and J ends lie 1 base apart. From a lookup of the germline V gene, CDR1 and CDR2 are SGHTA and FQGNSA. The time point label on this specimen signifies: about 28 days (+/-7) after the second vaccine dose. Because spike-specific TCR depth and breadth did not differ between the two schedules, AZD1222 recipients who got a second dose at roughly 4 weeks were pooled with those who got a second dose at roughly 12 weeks. Samples from vaccinated people were obtained from the UK trials COV001 and COV002, which included a single-blind randomized controlled phase 2/3 trial of AZD1222 (ChAdOx1 nCoV-19) in healthy adults. Trial participant PBMC samples were collected at day 0 and day 28 after the second dose for TCRbeta chain sequencing.

Regarding this clone: Which antigen it targets is not known. Nothing much larger sits one base from this clone, and base qualities are not available.

The CDR3 regions of human TCRbeta chains were subjected to immunosequencing. The study's processing was this. TCRs in the repertoires were compared against a reference library of SARS-CoV-2-specific TCRs that had been generated with the MIRA antigen-specificity platform. Breadth meant the fraction of unique TCRs that were SARS-CoV-2-associated, whereas depth meant the fraction of total T cells that were SARS-CoV-2-associated. Using the MIRA data, each spike-specific TCR was mapped to the spike region that the TCR reacts to and placed in a CD4 or CD8 class. Log10-transformed breadth and depth values were compared by one-way ANOVA with Sidak's multiple comparisons tests. The source is immuneACCESS, and TCRdb retained only in-frame sequences with V and J called. Part of the clones is not carried over; for the studies checked, unresolved V genes explain less than half of this, and the remainder is unexplained. The DNA was the basis for D and trimming; V, J and clone size are from that table. The sample profile shows roughly 150,000 clones; 92% of them were found once. The ten largest clones add up to over 8.5% of the sample.

The sample in question was peripheral blood, obtained 28 days after the second AZD1222 dose. The receptor comes from an adult who received the AZD1222 COVID-19 vaccine. The V gene is TRBV7-2 and the J gene is TRBJ1-6; the D gene is not confidently resolved. The CDR3 amino acid sequence is: CASSLANSPLHF. Read as DNA, the sequence is TGTGCCAGCAGCTTAGCGAATTCACCCCTCCACTTT.